Following are 18 T cell receptor beta chains from one sample sequenced in a study of type 1 regulatory T cells. TCRdb fed the reads into MiXCR, producing one record per CDR3 protein. The sample consists of about 100,000 distinct CDR3 sequences, 31% of them appearing once. Sequenced sample: CD4+ T cells, either the whole sample or a sorted fraction (not recorded which). These receptor sequences come from a human donor in good health.

This chain uses TRBV18 with TRBJ2-7; 11 bases line up with TRBD1. V was clipped by 6 bases and J by 5 bases; unmatched bases: 6. Germline loops: CDR1 KGHSH, CDR2 LQKENI. The CDR3 covers 14 residues. CDR3 DNA: TGTGCCAGCTCCGGACAGGGGGCCCGTGACGAGCAGTACTTC. Its protein is CASSGQGARDEQYF.

The V call is TRBV7-9, the J call TRBJ2-3, with 8 bases that match TRBD2. Trimming at V came to 5 bases and at J to 6 bases, leaving 19 bases not matched to a gene. The CDR3 runs 18 residues. Germline V gives CDR1 SEHNR, CDR2 FQNEAQ (reference sequence). The CDR3 here is CASSPPGIGRAVSDTQYF. The CDR3 DNA reads TGTGCCAGCAGCCCTCCGGGGATCGGGAGGGCTGTATCCGATACGCAGTATTTT.

The chain is built from TRBV18 and TRBJ2-5; 7 positions match TRBD1. Looked up from germline, CDR1 is KGHSH and CDR2 is LQKENI. The CDR3 is 13 residues long. V dropped 7 bases and J dropped 1; count of bases not matched to a gene: 3. DNA of the CDR3: TGTGCCAGCTTACGGGACAGCCAAGAGACCCAGTACTTC. Its protein is CASLRDSQETQYF. The whole variable domain, filled in from reference TRBV18 and TRBJ2-5, reads NAGVMQNPRHLVRRRGQEARLRCSPMKGHSHVYWYRQLPEEGLKFMVYLQKENIIDESGMPKERFSAEFPKEGPSILRIQQVVRGDSAAYFCASLRDSQETQYFGPGTRLLVL.

There are a few counts of this clonotype. The chain is built from TRBV3-1 and TRBJ2-1; D may be TRBD2 (7 bases). V dropped 0 bases and J dropped 9 bases, with 12 bases sitting between them. The germline V gene has CDR1 LGHDT and CDR2 YNNKEL (reference sequence). This CDR3 has 14 amino acids. The CDR3 coding sequence is TGTGCCAGCAGCCAAGAGGTCCGGGGGGCTGAGCAGTTCTTC. Protein product: CASSQEVRGAEQFF.

This rearrangement joins TRBV24-1 to TRBJ2-3; 12 bases fit TRBD1. Trimming removed 11 bases from V and 8 bases from J; junction bases left unmatched: 4. The germline V gene encodes CDR1 KGHDR and CDR2 SFDVKD. The CDR3 runs to 12 residues. CDR3 sequence: CARDRGQGTQYF. DNA for the CDR3: TGTGCCAGGGACAGGGGGCAGGGTACGCAGTATTTT.

The rearrangement uses TRBV18 and TRBJ1-2; no firm D call. CDR1 is KGHSH, CDR2 LQKENI, per germline. CDR3 length equals 13 residues. V dropped 3 bases and J dropped 4 bases, with 9 bases sitting between them. Written as DNA, the CDR3 is TGTGCCAGCTCACCGGAAAAGGGCTATGGCTACACCTTC. Amino acid sequence: CASSPEKGYGYTF.

This clonotype was seen more than once but under ten times. The chain uses TRBV18 and TRBJ2-1; 11 bases line up with TRBD2. Germline V gene sequence: CDR1 KGHSH, CDR2 LQKENI. This CDR3 is 17 amino acids long. V was pared by 5 bases and J by 0 bases, with 6 bases of the junction left unmatched. The DNA for the CDR3 is TGTGCCAGCTCAACTATAGCGGGAGGGAGCTCCTACAATGAGCAGTTCTTC. Encoded protein: CASSTIAGGSSYNEQFF.

The chain combines TRBV7-2 with TRBJ1-2; D unresolved. The CDR3 is 15 residues long. CDR1 SGHTA and CDR2 FQGNSA come from the germline V gene. V was clipped by 6 bases and J by 6 bases, with 20 bases between them. CDR3 amino acids: CASRPPEVFQDGYTF. The CDR3 nucleotides are TGTGCCAGCAGACCGCCCGAGGTTTTTCAGGATGGCTACACCTTC. Full variable domain (remainder filled in from reference TRBV7-2 and TRBJ1-2): GAGVSQSPSNKVTEKGKDVELRCDPISGHTALYWYRQSLGQGLEFLIYFQGNSAPDKSGLPSDRFSAERTGGSVSTLTIQRTQQEDSAVYLCASRPPEVFQDGYTFGSGTRLTVV.

This chain connects TRBV15 to TRBJ2-3, with D hard to call. CDR1 and CDR2 from the germline V gene are LNHNV and YYDKDF (reference sequence). The CDR3 runs 13 residues. V was trimmed by 0 bases and J by 6 bases, leaving 7 bases between them. CDR3 bases: TGTGCCACCAGCAGAGATGAGTTGGATACGCAGTATTTT. Translating gives CATSRDELDTQYF. Complete variable domain (other parts from reference TRBV15 and TRBJ2-3): DAMVIQNPRYQVTQFGKPVTLSCSQTLNHNVMYWYQQKSSQAPKLLFHYYDKDFNNEADTPDNFQSRRPNTSFCFLDIRSPGLGDTAMYLCATSRDELDTQYFGPGTRLTVL.

The genes are TRBV7-2 and TRBJ2-5; D call uncertain. Germline-derived CDR1 and CDR2 are SGHTA and FQGNSA. This CDR3 is 11 amino acids long. V was shortened by 2 bases and J by 12 bases, with 10 bases between the two germline ends. The CDR3 loop reads CASSLTGSKYF. The CDR3 region has the DNA TGTGCCAGCAGCTTAACCGGGTCTAAGTACTTC. The whole variable domain, filled in from reference TRBV7-2 and TRBJ2-5, reads GAGVSQSPSNKVTEKGKDVELRCDPISGHTALYWYRQSLGQGLEFLIYFQGNSAPDKSGLPSDRFSAERTGGSVSTLTIQRTQQEDSAVYLCASSLTGSKYFGPGTRLLVL.

Concerning this clonotype itself: Possible read error: a much larger clone is one base away. The chain links TRBV20-1 to TRBJ1-3; D is undetermined. CDR1 and CDR2 (germline): DFQATT, SNEGSKA (reference sequence). The CDR3 is 16 residues long. CDR3 nucleotides: TGCAGTGCTAGGGACCCCAGCGAGAGCTCTAGAAACACCATATATTTT. Its translation is CSARDPSESSRNTIYF.

CDR3 region: CSEIWGQGARGLFGTQYF. CDR3 bases: TGCAGTGAGATTTGGGGACAGGGGGCTCGTGGGTTATTCGGGACCCAGTACTTC. This chain links TRBV20-1 with TRBJ2-5, with TRBD1 matching over 12 bases. V dropped 7 bases and J dropped 7; count of bases not matched to a gene: 22. Germline values: CDR1 DFQATT, CDR2 SNEGSKA (reference sequence). The CDR3 sequence is 18 residues long.

The table lists this clonotype with a few counts. The chain has TRBV24-1 and TRBJ2-2; 10 bases align to TRBD1. CDR1 is KGHDR, CDR2 SFDVKD, per germline. CDR3 size: 14 residues. V lost 9 bases, J lost 4 bases, and 4 bases stayed unmatched. The CDR3 reads CATDRTGGTGELFF. The CDR3 nucleotides read TGTGCCACCGATAGGACAGGGGGCACCGGGGAGCTGTTTTTT.

The chain couples TRBV15 to TRBJ2-3, with D possibly matching TRBD2 (6 bases). V was shortened by 5 bases and J by 0 bases, with 18 bases between the two germline ends. Germline CDR1 reads LNHNV; CDR2 reads YYDKDF (reference sequence). The CDR3 contains 17 residues. This chain's CDR3 is CATSVGPLATSTDTQYF. In nucleotides, the CDR3 is TGTGCCACCAGCGTAGGGCCACTAGCTACTAGCACAGATACGCAGTATTTT.

The chain links TRBV5-6 to TRBJ2-4, with D perhaps matching TRBD1 or TRBD2 (7 bases each). The CDR3 extends over 13 amino acids. Deletions cut 5 bases from V and 8 bases from J, with 14 bases between. Germline values: CDR1 SGHDT, CDR2 YYEEEE. CDR3 DNA: TGTGCCAGCAGTACGACAGGGAGGGACATTCAGTACTTC. The encoded protein is CASSTTGRDIQYF.

The chain couples TRBV5-1 to TRBJ2-2; D ambiguous. Trimming shortened V by 2 bases and J by 6 bases, and 14 bases separated the two germline ends. CDR1 and CDR2 (germline): SGHRS, YFSETQ. This CDR3 is built from 15 residues. The CDR3 DNA reads TGCGCCAGCAGCTTAACCGGGCCCTCCGCCGGGGAGCTGTTTTTT. Amino acids: CASSLTGPSAGELFF.

This clonotype was detected only a few times. The J gene is TRBJ2-2, the V gene TRBV5-1; TRBD2 might be the D (5 bases). The CDR3 is made up of 14 amino acids. V dropped 1 base and J dropped 1 base, with 5 bases sitting between them. Germline CDR1 and CDR2: SGHRS and YFSETQ. The CDR3 here is CASSLRENTGELFF. CDR3 bases: TGCGCCAGCAGCTTGCGGGAGAACACCGGGGAGCTGTTTTTT.

This clonotype was counted between two and nine times. V usage is TRBV10-3 and J usage is TRBJ2-1; D is possibly TRBD1 (5 bases). Germline CDR1 and CDR2: ENHRY and SYGVKD. Trimming left V 4 bases short and J 0 bases short, with 7 bases between. This CDR3 is 14 amino acids long. The CDR3 loop is CAISVDSSYNEQFF. In DNA form, the CDR3 reads TGTGCCATCAGTGTTGACAGCTCCTACAATGAGCAGTTCTTC.